This T cell receptor (beta chain) originates from a study of human T cells and chemical hapten exposure. For the study at large: All through the roughly 26-week study, the scalp of each patient received diphenylcyclopropenone doses weekly. Mostly female, the patients presented with alopecia areata, totalis or universalis.

As concerns this clonotype: Its target is not known.

Germline lookup yields CDR1 MGHDK and CDR2 SYGVNS. V shed 4 bases and J 0 bases; nucleotides not matched to a gene: 11. This CDR3 is built from 17 residues. General study points: DPC sensitization left the count of TCRs above 1 in 1000 unchanged.

Indicated time point: patch test 1, 2 weeks after DPC sensitization. Treatment specified: therapeutic diphenylcyclopropenone sensitization with weekly scalp DPC. Sequencing started from total RNA isolated from unfractionated whole blood. TCRdb used MiXCR to reprocess the RACE reads, holding one entry per CDR3 protein. In the table there are under 40,000 distinct CDR3 sequences, 5.5% to 7.5% of which are singletons. The material was whole blood, obtained in connection with sensitization to the hapten diphenylcyclopropenone (DPC). This clonotype was sampled from a woman younger than 45 with alopecia areata. Some clones in this sample may be carry-over from other donors' samples. This chain links TRBV25-1 with TRBJ1-1; 7 bases are shared with TRBD1. In DNA form, the CDR3 reads TGTGCCAGCAGTGCGTTACCGGGACAGAGCTTGAACACTGAAGCTTTCTTT. This gives the protein CASSALPGQSLNTEAFF.